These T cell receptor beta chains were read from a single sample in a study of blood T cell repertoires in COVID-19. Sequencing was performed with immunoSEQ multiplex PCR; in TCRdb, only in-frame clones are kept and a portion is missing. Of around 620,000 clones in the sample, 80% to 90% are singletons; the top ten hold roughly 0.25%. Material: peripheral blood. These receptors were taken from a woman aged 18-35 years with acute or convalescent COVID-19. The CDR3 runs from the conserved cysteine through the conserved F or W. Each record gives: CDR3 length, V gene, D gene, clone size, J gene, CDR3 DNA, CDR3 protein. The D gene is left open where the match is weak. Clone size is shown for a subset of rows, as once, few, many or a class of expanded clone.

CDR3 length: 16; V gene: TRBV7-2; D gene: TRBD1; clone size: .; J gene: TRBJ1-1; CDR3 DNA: TGTGCCAGCAGTTACGGGACAGGGTCCCAACCCCGCCGAGCTTTCTTT; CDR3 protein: CASSYGTGSQPRRAFF
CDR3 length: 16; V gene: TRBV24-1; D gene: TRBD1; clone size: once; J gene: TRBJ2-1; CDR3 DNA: TGTGCCACCAGTGACCCGACAGGGGACTCCTACAATGAGCAGTTCTTC; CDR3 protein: CATSDPTGDSYNEQFF
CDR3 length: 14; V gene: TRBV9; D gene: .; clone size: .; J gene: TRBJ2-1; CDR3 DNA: TGTGCCAGCAGTACCTGGGAGGGGGGGAATGAGCAGTTCTTC; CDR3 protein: CASSTWEGGNEQFF
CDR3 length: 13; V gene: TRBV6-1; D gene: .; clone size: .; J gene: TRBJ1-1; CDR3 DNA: TGTGCCAGCAGTGAAGGGGCGCTACGGTCAGCTTTCTTT; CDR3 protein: CASSEGALRSAFF
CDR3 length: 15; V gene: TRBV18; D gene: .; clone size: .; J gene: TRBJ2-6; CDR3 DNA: TGTGCCAGCTCGGTGGGGAGCTCTGGGGCCAACGTCCTGACTTTC; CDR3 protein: CASSVGSSGANVLTF
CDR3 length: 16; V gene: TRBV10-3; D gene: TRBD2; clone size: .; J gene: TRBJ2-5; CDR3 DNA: TGTGCCATCAGTGAGCCGCTGGCGGGGGGGATGGAGACCCAGTACTTC; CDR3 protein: CAISEPLAGGMETQYF
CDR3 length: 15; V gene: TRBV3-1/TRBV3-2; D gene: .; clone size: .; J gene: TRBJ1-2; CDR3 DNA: TGTGCCAGCAGCCGCGCAGATCGGACAGATCCTGGCTACACCTTC; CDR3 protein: CASSRADRTDPGYTF
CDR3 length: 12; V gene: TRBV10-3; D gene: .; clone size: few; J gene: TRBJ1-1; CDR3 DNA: TGTGCCACTGGGAGGGGGGACACTGAAGCTTTCTTT; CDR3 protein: CATGRGDTEAFF
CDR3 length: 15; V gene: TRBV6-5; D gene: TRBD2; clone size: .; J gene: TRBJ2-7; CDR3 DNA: TGTGCCAGCAGTTACCTTGCTAGCGGGGGAGAGGAGCAGTACTTC; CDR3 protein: CASSYLASGGEEQYF
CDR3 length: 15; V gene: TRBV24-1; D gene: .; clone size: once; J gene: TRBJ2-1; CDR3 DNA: TGTGCCACCAGTGATTTTGGGAGCTCCTACAATGAGCAGTTCTTC; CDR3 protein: CATSDFGSSYNEQFF
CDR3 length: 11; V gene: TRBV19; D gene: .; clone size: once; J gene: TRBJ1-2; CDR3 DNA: TGTGCCAGTAGTGGGGGGGACGGCTACACCTTC; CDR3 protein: CASSGGDGYTF
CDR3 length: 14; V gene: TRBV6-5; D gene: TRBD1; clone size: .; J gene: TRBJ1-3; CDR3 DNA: TGTGCCAGCAGTTATCGGACAGGGGGAAACACCATATATTTT; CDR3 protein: CASSYRTGGNTIYF
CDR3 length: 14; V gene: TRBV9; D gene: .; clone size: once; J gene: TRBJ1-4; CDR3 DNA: TGTGCCAGCAGCCCCCCCGAGTTTAATGAAAAACTGTTTTTT; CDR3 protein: CASSPPEFNEKLFF
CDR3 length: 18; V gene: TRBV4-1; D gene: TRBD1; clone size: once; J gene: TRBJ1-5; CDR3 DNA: TGCGCCAGCAGTTCCGGGACAGGAAGGGCGCTGACCAATCAGCCCCAGCATTTT; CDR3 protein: CASSSGTGRALTNQPQHF
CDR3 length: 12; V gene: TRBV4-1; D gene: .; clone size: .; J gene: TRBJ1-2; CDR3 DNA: TGCGCCAGCAGCCAAATAGCGGATGGCTACACCTTC; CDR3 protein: CASSQIADGYTF
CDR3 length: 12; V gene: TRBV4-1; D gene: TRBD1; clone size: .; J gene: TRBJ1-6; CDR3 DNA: TGCGCCAGCAGCCCGGACAGGGCGGCTCTCCACTTT; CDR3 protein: CASSPDRAALHF
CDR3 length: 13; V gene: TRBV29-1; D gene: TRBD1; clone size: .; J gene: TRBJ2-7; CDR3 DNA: TGCAGCGCCGGGACAGGTGATCTCTACGAGCAGTACTTC; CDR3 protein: CSAGTGDLYEQYF
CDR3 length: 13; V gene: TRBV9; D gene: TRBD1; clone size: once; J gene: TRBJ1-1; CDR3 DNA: TGTGCCAGCAGCGTAGGGCAGGGGGGTGAAGCTTTCTTT; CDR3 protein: CASSVGQGGEAFF
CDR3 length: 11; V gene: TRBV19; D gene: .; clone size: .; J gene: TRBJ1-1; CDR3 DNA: TGTGCCAGTATGGGGGGATTCAGGGCTTTCTTT; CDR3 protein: CASMGGFRAFF
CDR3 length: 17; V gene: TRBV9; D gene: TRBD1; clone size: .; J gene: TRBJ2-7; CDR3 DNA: TGTGCCAGCAGCGTAGGAAGTGGGAACAGGGGCGAGATCGAGCAGTACTTC; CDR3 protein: CASSVGSGNRGEIEQYF
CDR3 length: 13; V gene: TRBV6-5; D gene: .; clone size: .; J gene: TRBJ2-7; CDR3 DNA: TGTGCCAGCATGGGGCGGAACCTCTACGAGCAGTACTTC; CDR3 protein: CASMGRNLYEQYF
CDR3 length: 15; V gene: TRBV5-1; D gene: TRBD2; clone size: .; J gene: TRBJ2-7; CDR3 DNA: TGCGCCAGCAGCTTGCCCCTAGCGGGGGACTACGAGCAGTACTTC; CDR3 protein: CASSLPLAGDYEQYF
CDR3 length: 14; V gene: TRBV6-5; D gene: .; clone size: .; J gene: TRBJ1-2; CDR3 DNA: TGTGCCAGCAGCCCGGGGGGGAAAGTCCTAGGCTACACCTTC; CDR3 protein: CASSPGGKVLGYTF
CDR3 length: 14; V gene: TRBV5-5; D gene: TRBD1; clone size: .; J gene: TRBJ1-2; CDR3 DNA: TGTGCCAGCAGCTCGGGACAGGGGAACTATGGCTACACCTTC; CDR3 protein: CASSSGQGNYGYTF
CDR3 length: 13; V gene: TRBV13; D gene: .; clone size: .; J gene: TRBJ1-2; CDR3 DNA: TGTGCCAGCAGCTCCGGACAGACCCTGATCTACACCTTC; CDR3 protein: CASSSGQTLIYTF
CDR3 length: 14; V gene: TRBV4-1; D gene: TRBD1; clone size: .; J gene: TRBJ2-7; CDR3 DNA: TGCGCCAGCAGCCGAGGGACAGGGACCTACGAGCAGTACTTC; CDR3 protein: CASSRGTGTYEQYF
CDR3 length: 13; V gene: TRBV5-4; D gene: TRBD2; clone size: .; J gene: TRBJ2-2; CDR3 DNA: TGTGCCAGCAGCCTCCGGGGGGATGAGGAGCTGTTTTTT; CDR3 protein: CASSLRGDEELFF
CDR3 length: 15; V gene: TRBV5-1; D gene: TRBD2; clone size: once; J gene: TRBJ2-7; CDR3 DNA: TGCGCCAGCAGCTTGGAGTCTTCTAGCGGGGGCGAGCAGTACTTC; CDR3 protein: CASSLESSSGGEQYF
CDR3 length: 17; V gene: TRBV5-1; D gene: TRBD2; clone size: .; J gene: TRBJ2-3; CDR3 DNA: TGCGCCAGCAGCGTATACGGGACTAGCGGGATCACAGATACGCAGTATTTT; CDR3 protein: CASSVYGTSGITDTQYF
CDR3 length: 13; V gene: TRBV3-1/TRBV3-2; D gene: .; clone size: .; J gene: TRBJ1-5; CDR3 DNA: TGTGCCAGCAGCCAAGATTTCGATCAGCCCCAGCATTTT; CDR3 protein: CASSQDFDQPQHF
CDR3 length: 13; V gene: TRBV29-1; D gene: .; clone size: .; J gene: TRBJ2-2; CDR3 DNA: TGCAGCGTTGGTCTACGAAACACCGGGGAGCTGTTTTTT; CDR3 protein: CSVGLRNTGELFF
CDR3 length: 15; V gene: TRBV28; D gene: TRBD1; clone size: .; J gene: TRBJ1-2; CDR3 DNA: TGTGCCAGCAGGGGGGGACAGACTTCTAACTATGGCTACACCTTC; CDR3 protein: CASRGGQTSNYGYTF
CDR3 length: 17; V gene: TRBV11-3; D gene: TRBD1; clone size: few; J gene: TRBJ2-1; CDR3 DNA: TGTGCCAGCAGCTTAGATAAACTGGGACAGGGGAGCAATGAGCAGTTCTTC; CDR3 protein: CASSLDKLGQGSNEQFF